A selection of T cell receptor beta chains follows, all from one sample in a study of T cells in localized non-small cell lung cancer. The table came from immunoSEQ multiplex PCR; TCRdb's copy has only in-frame clones and leaves some out. The data show under 20,000 clones, 70% to 90% seen once. The sequences come from peripheral blood, collected before any cancer treatment. All receptors come from a male donor aged 60 or over with stage I lung adenocarcinoma. Both conserved end residues are part of each CDR3. Each record gives: D gene, clone size, J gene, V gene, CDR3 DNA, CDR3 protein. A D gene is named only where the DNA matches it firmly. Clone size, where shown, is once, few, many, or a class for clones that have expanded.

>-|-|TRBJ1-2|TRBV28
TGTGCCAGCAGTTTCGGGGGACCTCCCTATGGCTACACCTTC
CASSFGGPPYGYTF
>-|-|TRBJ1-2|TRBV11-2
TGTGCCAGCAGCTTCGACAGCACCACCTATGGCTACACCTTC
CASSFDSTTYGYTF
>-|-|TRBJ1-3|TRBV5-6
TGTGCCAGCAGCGTACCCCGGGACCCCCGACCCGGAAACACCATATATTTT
CASSVPRDPRPGNTIYF
>TRBD2|-|TRBJ2-3|TRBV13
TGTGCCAGCAGCCCGGGGGGAGAGACTAGCACAGATACGCAGTATTTT
CASSPGGETSTDTQYF
>-|-|TRBJ1-1|TRBV5-1
TGCGCCAGCAGCTTTGGTGCTAACACTGAAGCTTTCTTT
CASSFGANTEAFF
>-|once|TRBJ1-1|TRBV5-4
TGTGCCAGCAGCTTGGCCGGGGCCGATGAAGCTTTCTTT
CASSLAGADEAFF
>TRBD1|-|TRBJ2-3|TRBV9
TGTGCCAGCAGCGCCGACGGACAGGGGAGCACAGATACGCAGTATTTT
CASSADGQGSTDTQYF
>-|-|TRBJ2-7|TRBV28
TGTGCCAGCACCCTCTTGGGGAGCCAGCAGTACTTC
CASTLLGSQQYF
>TRBD1|-|TRBJ2-5|TRBV5-4
TGTGCCAGCAGCTCGGGACAGGGGGCACGGGGAGGGGAGACCCAGTACTTC
CASSSGQGARGGETQYF
>-|-|TRBJ1-1|TRBV19
TGTGCCAGTAGTATAGAGGGGGTGATGAACACTGAAGCTTTCTTT
CASSIEGVMNTEAFF
>-|-|TRBJ1-2|TRBV7-2
TGTGCCAGCAGCCTAACGACAGGAGCTAACTATGGCTACACCTTC
CASSLTTGANYGYTF
>-|-|TRBJ1-1|TRBV6-5
TGTGCCAGCACCTACGGGGCGAACCAGAGAACTGAAGCTTTCTTT
CASTYGANQRTEAFF
>TRBD1|-|TRBJ1-6|TRBV6-1
TGTGCCAGCAGTGAAGGGGGGCCGGGACAGGGGGTTTATAATTCACCCCTCCACTTT
CASSEGGPGQGVYNSPLHF
>TRBD1|-|TRBJ1-6|TRBV9
TGTGCCAGCAGCGTTGCCGGGACAGAGAATTCACCCCTCCACTTT
CASSVAGTENSPLHF
>TRBD1|-|TRBJ1-2|TRBV6-1
TGTGCCACAATACAGGGGATAGACTATGGCTACACCTTC
CATIQGIDYGYTF
>TRBD1|medium-sized|TRBJ2-1|TRBV7-8
TGTGCCAGCACCCGCCGGGACAGGGAGGCGAATGAGCAGTTCTTC
CASTRRDREANEQFF
>TRBD1|-|TRBJ1-2|TRBV28
TGTGCCAGCAGTTCGGGACAGAACTATGGCTACACCTTC
CASSSGQNYGYTF
>-|-|TRBJ2-5|TRBV5-1
TGCGCCAGCAGCTTCAACAACCAAGAGACCCAGTACTTC
CASSFNNQETQYF
>-|-|TRBJ1-5|TRBV4-2
TGTGCCAGCAGCCAAGTTTTTAGCAATCAGCCCCAGCATTTT
CASSQVFSNQPQHF
>TRBD1|-|TRBJ2-5|TRBV28
TGTGCCAGCAGTCTAAGGACAGGGCAAGAGACCCAGTACTTC
CASSLRTGQETQYF
>-|-|TRBJ1-6|TRBV28
TGTGCCAGCAAGGTTCAACAGTATAATTCACCCCTCCACTTT
CASKVQQYNSPLHF
>-|-|TRBJ2-5|TRBV20-1
TGCAGTGCTAGCCGCACCCAGTACTTC
CSASRTQYF
>-|-|TRBJ2-2|TRBV7-3
TGTGCCAGCAGCTCTTCCGGGATCCTCACCGGGGAGCTGTTTTTT
CASSSSGILTGELFF
>-|few|TRBJ1-5|TRBV6-1
TGTGCCAGCAGTGGGGGGACACTCTATAGCAATCAGCCCCAGCATTTT
CASSGGTLYSNQPQHF
>-|-|TRBJ1-1|TRBV2
TGTGCCAGCGCAAGACCTATAAGGGCCACTGAAGCTTTCTTT
CASARPIRATEAFF
>TRBD1|once|TRBJ2-1|TRBV10-3
TGTGCCATCAGTGACCCCAAGGGGGCGGGCATCTACAATGAGCAGTTCTTC
CAISDPKGAGIYNEQFF
>-|-|TRBJ2-3|TRBV6-6
TGTGCCAGCACCTCGGGAGATACGCAGTATTTT
CASTSGDTQYF
>-|-|TRBJ2-3|TRBV28
TGTGCCAGCAGTCAAAGCGGTGGTGGTACAGATACGCAGTATTTT
CASSQSGGGTDTQYF
>TRBD2|-|TRBJ2-7|TRBV6-6
TGTGCCAGCATCCCCTCCGCCGGGGGGTCCTACGAGCAGTACTTC
CASIPSAGGSYEQYF
>-|-|TRBJ2-3|TRBV7-2
TGTGCCAGCAGCTTAGCTCCCGACACAGATACGCAGTATTTT
CASSLAPDTDTQYF
>TRBD1|-|TRBJ2-2|TRBV28
TGTGCCAGCAGGAGATCCGGGACAGGGGGCAAGTGGACCGGGGAGCTGTTTTTT
CASRRSGTGGKWTGELFF
>TRBD1|-|TRBJ2-1|TRBV5-1
TGCGCCAGCAGCCGGGACAGGCCAAGCTCCTACAATGAGCAGTTCTTC
CASSRDRPSSYNEQFF
>-|-|TRBJ2-1|TRBV7-2
TGTGCCAGCAGCCCTCCCGGGGGCGTCAATGAGCAGTTCTTC
CASSPPGGVNEQFF
>-|-|TRBJ2-3|TRBV10-3
TGTGCCATCAGTGATGGGAATACGCAGTATTTT
CAISDGNTQYF
>-|-|TRBJ2-3|TRBV7-2
TGTGCCAGCAGCTTCCGGGACAGCACAGATACGCAGTATTTT
CASSFRDSTDTQYF
>-|-|TRBJ2-7|TRBV5-1
TGCGCCAGCAGCTTGAGGGACGCCTCCTACGAGCAGTACTTC
CASSLRDASYEQYF
>-|-|TRBJ1-2|TRBV7-8
TGTGCCAGCAGCTTCGGGGGGGCGGACGGCTACACCTTC
CASSFGGADGYTF
>TRBD1|once|TRBJ2-7|TRBV7-9
TGTGCCAGCAGCTATCTCACAGGGGGCAACTACGAGCAGTACTTC
CASSYLTGGNYEQYF
>-|-|TRBJ1-3|TRBV15
TGTGCCACCAGCAGAGGGACTCTCCTACAGGACACCATATATTTT
CATSRGTLLQDTIYF
>-|-|TRBJ2-2|TRBV4-3
TGCGCCAGCAGCCAAGGAGGTCCCACGAACACCGGGGAGCTGTTTTTT
CASSQGGPTNTGELFF
>-|-|TRBJ1-1|TRBV18
TGTGCCAGCTCATCTCACAGGGTGGGGGACACTGAAGCTTTCTTT
CASSSHRVGDTEAFF
>-|-|TRBJ1-1|TRBV25-1
TGTGCCAGCAGTGAATTTGAGGTTCGGAAAGCTTTCTTT
CASSEFEVRKAFF
>-|-|TRBJ2-1|TRBV5-1
TGCGCCAGCAGCTTGGAGGGAGAACCCTACAATGAGCAGTTCTTC
CASSLEGEPYNEQFF
>TRBD2|-|TRBJ2-5|TRBV10-1
TGCGCCAGCAGTGAGTCGCGGGGGGCCCAAGAGACCCAGTACTTC
CASSESRGAQETQYF
>TRBD2|-|TRBJ2-3|TRBV6-1
TGTGCCAGCAGTGATATAGCGGGAGGGCCAGATACGCAGTATTTT
CASSDIAGGPDTQYF
>TRBD1|-|TRBJ2-5|TRBV28
TGTGCCAGCAGTACTTTAGGGGGACAGGGGCTTCCGTCAGAGACCCAGTACTTC
CASSTLGGQGLPSETQYF
>TRBD1|-|TRBJ2-3|TRBV27
TGTGCCAGCAGTTTGAGTAAAAAGGGACAGGTGATCACAGATACGCAGTATTTT
CASSLSKKGQVITDTQYF
>-|-|TRBJ2-3|TRBV10-3
TGTGCCATCATGGAGGGTAGTGGGGATACGCAGTATTTT
CAIMEGSGDTQYF
>-|-|TRBJ1-4|TRBV6-5
TGTGCCAGCAGTTACTCAATCAGGCTAAATGAAAAACTGTTTTTT
CASSYSIRLNEKLFF
>-|-|TRBJ1-6|TRBV2
TGTGCCAGCAGTGCGGAGCAGGCCTATAATTCACCCCTCCACTTT
CASSAEQAYNSPLHF
>-|-|TRBJ1-4|TRBV2
TGTGCCAGCAGTGAAAGGAGGAAAGTTACAACTAATGAAAAACTGTTTTTT
CASSERRKVTTNEKLFF
>TRBD2|-|TRBJ2-1|TRBV4-2
TGTGCCAGCAGCCAAGATCGGAAGGGAAGCGGGAGTACTCCTCACAATGAGCAGTTCTTC
CASSQDRKGSGSTPHNEQFF
>-|-|TRBJ2-3|TRBV9
TGTGCCAGCAGCGTAGGGCAGGGCGGGCTCGCCACAGATACGCAGTATTTT
CASSVGQGGLATDTQYF
>-|-|TRBJ1-3|TRBV30
TGTGCCTGGAGTGTAAACCGGCTAAACACCATATATTTT
CAWSVNRLNTIYF